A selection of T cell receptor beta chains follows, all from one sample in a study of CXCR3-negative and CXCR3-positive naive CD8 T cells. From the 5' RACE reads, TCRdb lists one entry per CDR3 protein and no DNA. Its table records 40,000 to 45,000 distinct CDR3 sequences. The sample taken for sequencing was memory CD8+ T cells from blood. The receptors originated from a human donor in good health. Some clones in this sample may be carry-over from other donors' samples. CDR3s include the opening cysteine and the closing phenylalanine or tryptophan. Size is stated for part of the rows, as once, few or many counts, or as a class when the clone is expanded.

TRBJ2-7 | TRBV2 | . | CASSAIALSYEQYF
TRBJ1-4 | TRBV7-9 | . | CASSSVGEEEKLFF
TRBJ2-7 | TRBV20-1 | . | CSAGMEEPSYEQYF
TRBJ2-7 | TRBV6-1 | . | CASSEDRTSSYEQYF
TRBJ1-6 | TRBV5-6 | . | CASSLLRDNYNSPLHF
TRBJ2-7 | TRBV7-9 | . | CASSKPSRAYEQYF
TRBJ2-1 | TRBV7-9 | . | CASSLTAGERFF
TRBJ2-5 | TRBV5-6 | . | CASSPPTGLQETQYF
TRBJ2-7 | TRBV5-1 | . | CASSQVAAADEQYF
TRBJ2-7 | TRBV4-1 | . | CASSQGTSGNSYEQYF
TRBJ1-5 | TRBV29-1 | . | CSVDMIGLWSNQPQHF
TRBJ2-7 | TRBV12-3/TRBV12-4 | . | CASSLVAGGALDIYEQYF
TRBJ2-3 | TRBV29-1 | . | CSVEGDSQGTSTDTQYF
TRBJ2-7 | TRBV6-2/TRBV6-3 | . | CASSNYTWSSYEQYF
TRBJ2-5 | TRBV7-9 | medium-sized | CASSYPGGQALYF
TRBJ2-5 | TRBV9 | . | CASSANSGSQETQYF
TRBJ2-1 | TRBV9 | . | CASSVRGDYNEQFF
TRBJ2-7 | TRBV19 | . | CASSKETKTYEQYF
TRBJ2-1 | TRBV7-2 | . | CASSSRGDNEQFF
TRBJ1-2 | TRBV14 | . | CASSQAPTANYGYTF
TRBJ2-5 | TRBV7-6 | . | CASSLVLYQETQYF
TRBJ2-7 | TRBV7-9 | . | CASSLPASYEQYF
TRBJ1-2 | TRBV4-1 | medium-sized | CASSQTTGSEEGYTF
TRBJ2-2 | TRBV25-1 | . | CASSESLVRGNGELFF
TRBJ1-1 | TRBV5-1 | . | CASKSGEKNTEAFF